Listed below are T cell receptor beta chains from one sample, sequenced in a study of high-grade serous ovarian cancer treatment subgroups. Measured with immunoSEQ multiplex PCR; TCRdb has only the in-frame clones, and not every one. Of 8,000 or so clones detected, 60% to 85% appear once; the ten largest clones hold 5% to 7.5%. Sample: tumor tissue. These receptors originate from a human donor with high-grade serous ovarian cancer. Both conserved end residues are part of each CDR3. Fields, in order: D gene, J gene, V gene, clone size, CDR3 length, CDR3 protein, CDR3 DNA. The D gene is left open where the match is weak. Clone size, where shown, is once, few, many, or a class for clones that have expanded.

TRBD1,TRBJ2-7,TRBV5-1,.,16,CASSSGTGRASYEQYF,TGCGCCAGCAGCTCCGGGACAGGACGAGCTTCCTACGAGCAGTACTTC
.,TRBJ2-5,TRBV6-5,.,14,CASSSLPEGETQYF,TGTGCCAGCAGTTCTTTACCAGAGGGGGAGACCCAGTACTTC
.,TRBJ2-1,TRBV27,.,14,CASRSGAGGHEQFF,TGTGCCAGCCGGTCCGGCGCTGGGGGGCATGAGCAGTTCTTC
TRBD2,TRBJ2-3,TRBV5-1,.,16,CASSLPLAAGTDTQYF,TGCGCCAGCAGCTTGCCTCTAGCGGCGGGGACAGATACGCAGTATTTT
.,TRBJ1-2,TRBV7-2,.,15,CASSQRGGREGGYTF,TGTGCCAGCAGTCAAAGGGGGGGCAGGGAAGGAGGCTACACCTTC
TRBD1,TRBJ2-1,TRBV13,.,17,CASSSLGQEIYYNEQFF,TGTGCCAGCAGCTCCCTAGGACAGGAAATTTATTACAATGAGCAGTTCTTC
.,TRBJ1-6,TRBV4-1,.,17,CASSQAWAESYNSPLHF,TGCGCCAGCAGCCAAGCCTGGGCAGAGTCTTATAATTCACCCCTCCACTTT
.,TRBJ2-7,TRBV7-9,.,12,CASTPDSSEQYF,TGTGCCAGCACACCGGACAGTTCCGAGCAGTACTTC
.,TRBJ1-5,TRBV19,.,12,CASSSGGQPQHF,TGTGCCAGTAGTAGTGGGGGCCAGCCCCAGCATTTT
.,TRBJ2-2,TRBV7-3,.,12,CGSGAVTGELFF,TGTGGAAGCGGAGCCGTTACCGGGGAGCTGTTTTTT
TRBD2,TRBJ2-1,TRBV4-1,.,15,CASSQTSGGPDEQFF,TGCGCCAGCAGCCAAACTAGCGGGGGGCCCGATGAGCAGTTCTTC
.,TRBJ1-5,TRBV6-1,.,9,CVPLGALHF,TGTGTCCCGCTTGGTGCTTTGCATTTT
TRBD1,TRBJ2-5,TRBV7-9,.,14,CASRDRKGQETQYF,TGTGCCAGCAGGGACAGGAAGGGTCAGGAGACCCAGTACTTC
TRBD1,TRBJ2-7,TRBV5-1,.,15,CASSFGQGASYEQYF,TGCGCCAGCAGTTTCGGACAGGGGGCTTCCTACGAGCAGTACTTC
TRBD1,TRBJ1-1,TRBV7-8,few,15,CASSPNRGLNTEAFF,TGTGCCAGCAGCCCGAACAGGGGACTGAACACTGAAGCTTTCTTT
TRBD1,TRBJ2-7,TRBV6-6,.,16,CASSYSGTGGSYEQYF,TGTGCCAGCAGTTACTCCGGGACAGGGGGCTCTTACGAGCAGTACTTC
.,TRBJ2-3,TRBV6-1,.,13,CASSEGRHDTQYF,TGTGCCAGCAGTGAAGGTCGACATGATACGCAGTATTTT
TRBD1,TRBJ1-1,TRBV18,.,22,CASSPPINTRNRGPEGYTEAFF,TGTGCCAGCTCACCACCGATTAATACGCGGAACAGGGGGCCTGAGGGCTACACTGAAGCTTTCTTT
TRBD2,TRBJ2-2,TRBV5-1,.,16,CASSLARGGQTGELFF,TGCGCCAGCAGCTTGGCCCGGGGGGGCCAGACCGGGGAGCTGTTTTTT
.,TRBJ1-3,TRBV29-1,.,13,CSGGDPSGGTIYF,TGCAGCGGGGGGGACCCTTCTGGAGGCACCATATATTTT
TRBD1,TRBJ1-2,TRBV6-6,few,13,CASKDRANYGYTF,TGTGCCAGTAAGGACAGGGCTAACTATGGCTACACCTTC
.,TRBJ2-2,TRBV19,few,12,CARDRVTGELFF,TGTGCCAGGGACAGAGTCACCGGGGAGCTGTTTTTT
.,TRBJ1-1,TRBV4-2,.,14,CASSQVGSSREAFF,TGTGCCAGCAGCCAAGTCGGGAGCTCGAGGGAAGCTTTCTTT
.,TRBJ1-1,TRBV7-2,.,14,CASSSLTGTEEAFF,TGTGCCAGCAGTTCCCTTACCGGGACTGAAGAAGCTTTCTTT
.,TRBJ2-7,TRBV18,.,15,CASSPPTKRTYEQYF,TGTGCCAGCTCACCTCCTACGAAGAGGACCTACGAGCAGTACTTC
.,TRBJ1-1,TRBV4-3,few,13,CASSQSQNTEAFF,TGCGCCAGCAGCCAATCTCAGAACACTGAAGCTTTCTTT
.,TRBJ1-1,TRBV5-4,.,11,CATTGNTEAFF,TGTGCCACCACGGGGAACACTGAAGCTTTCTTT
TRBD1,TRBJ1-2,TRBV6-5,medium-sized,15,CASTKTGVYGRGYTF,TGTGCCAGCACAAAAACAGGGGTCTACGGGAGGGGCTACACCTTC
.,TRBJ1-1,TRBV5-1,.,13,CASSAGAYTEAFF,TGCGCCAGCAGCGCCGGGGCCTACACTGAAGCTTTCTTT
.,TRBJ2-7,TRBV11-2,.,14,CASSVPRESYEQYF,TGTGCCAGCAGCGTCCCCAGGGAATCCTACGAGCAGTACTTC
TRBD1,TRBJ1-1,TRBV5-4,.,15,CASSIGQGLNTEAFF,TGTGCCAGCAGCATCGGACAGGGTTTGAACACTGAAGCTTTCTTT
.,TRBJ1-3,TRBV2,.,14,CASSEQAGGNTIYF,TGTGCCAGCAGTGAACAGGCGGGAGGAAACACCATATATTTT
TRBD1,TRBJ2-7,TRBV13,once,12,CASSATGAEQYF,TGTGCCAGCAGCGCGACAGGGGCCGAGCAGTACTTC
.,TRBJ2-1,TRBV6-6,once,14,CASSRDFSYNEQFF,TGTGCCAGCAGCCGGGACTTCTCTTACAATGAGCAGTTCTTC
TRBD2,TRBJ2-1,TRBV4-1,.,16,CASSQTGQRGASEQFF,TGCGCCAGCAGCCAAACGGGGCAGCGGGGGGCATCGGAGCAGTTCTTC
.,TRBJ2-3,TRBV9,.,13,CASRSLPSDTQYF,TGTGCCAGCAGGTCTCTCCCATCAGATACGCAGTATTTT
TRBD2,TRBJ2-1,TRBV27,.,17,CASSLGGGGSSYNEQFF,TGTGCCAGCAGTTTAGGGGGGGGTGGTTCCTCCTACAATGAGCAGTTCTTC
TRBD1,TRBJ2-7,TRBV7-2,.,15,CASSPGTGMSYEQYF,TGTGCCAGCAGCCCCGGGACAGGAATGAGCTACGAGCAGTACTTC
.,TRBJ2-2,TRBV5-1,.,14,CASSFDSYTGELFF,TGCGCCAGCAGCTTCGACAGTTACACCGGGGAGCTGTTTTTT
TRBD1,TRBJ1-2,TRBV27,.,16,CASSRHGQGWDYGYTF,TGTGCCAGCAGTCGACACGGACAGGGTTGGGACTATGGCTACACCTTC
.,TRBJ2-3,TRBV7-2,once,13,CASSLASADTQYF,TGTGCCAGCAGCTTAGCGAGCGCAGATACGCAGTATTTT
.,TRBJ2-2,TRBV12-5,.,14,CASGQGSNTGELFF,TGTGCTAGTGGACAGGGATCGAACACCGGGGAGCTGTTTTTT
.,TRBJ2-7,TRBV11-2,.,14,CASSSYSDAYEQYF,TGTGCCAGCAGCTCGTACAGTGACGCCTACGAGCAGTACTTC
.,TRBJ2-2,TRBV6-6,.,14,CASSYSSGTGELFF,TGTGCCAGCAGTTACTCGTCCGGAACCGGGGAGCTGTTTTTT
.,TRBJ1-2,TRBV4-3,.,13,CASSPEINYGYTF,TGCGCCAGCAGCCCAGAGATTAACTATGGCTACACCTTC
.,TRBJ2-7,TRBV5-1,.,15,CASSLGQGGVYEQYF,TGCGCCAGCAGCTTGGGGCAGGGTGGGGTCTACGAGCAGTACTTC
.,TRBJ2-1,TRBV6-5,.,11,CATGPGTGQFF,TGTGCCACCGGCCCGGGCACGGGGCAGTTCTTC
TRBD1,TRBJ1-6,TRBV9,.,14,CASSPTSTGDPLHF,TGTGCCAGCAGTCCGACATCCACAGGGGATCCCCTCCACTTT
.,TRBJ1-1,TRBV5-5,.,14,CASSLQKMNTEAFF,TGTGCCAGCAGCCTACAGAAAATGAACACTGAAGCTTTCTTT
.,TRBJ2-7,TRBV6-5,.,12,CVSRLGGGEQYF,TGTGTCAGCAGGCTGGGGGGAGGCGAGCAGTACTTC
.,TRBJ1-2,TRBV6-1,.,11,CASSEGSGYTF,TGTGCCAGCAGTGAGGGGAGTGGCTACACCTTC
TRBD1,TRBJ1-5,TRBV19,.,16,CASSIRRDRVNQPQHF,TGTGCCAGTAGTATAAGGCGGGACAGGGTCAATCAGCCCCAGCATTTT